A selection of T cell receptor beta chains follows, all from one sample in a study of Graves' ophthalmopathy and Graves' hyperthyroidism. TCRdb re-derived calls from the multiplex PCR reads in MiXCR, one entry per CDR3 protein. The sample holds hundreds of thousands of distinct CDR3 sequences, 20% to 25% seen once. The sample taken for sequencing was peripheral blood. All receptors derive from a woman under 30 with stable Graves' hyperthyroidism. Both conserved end residues are trimmed from each CDR3.

j_call	v_call	cdr3_aa
TRBJ2-7	TRBV20-1	SARDQKGSYEQY
TRBJ2-5	TRBV25-1	ASSTRTSQETQY
TRBJ1-6	TRBV7-9	ASSLGDRAFNSPLH
TRBJ2-7	TRBV12-3/TRBV12-4	ASSSWDRSYEQY
TRBJ1-1	TRBV20-1	SARKGSEAF
TRBJ2-2	TRBV20-1	SARELEGHTGELF
TRBJ2-7	TRBV5-1	ASSLSSQGAGEQY
TRBJ1-2	TRBV29-1	SVDKQGAYGYT
TRBJ1-2	TRBV28	ASSRQGASGYGYT
TRBJ2-2	TRBV7-3	ASRQNTGELF
TRBJ2-2	TRBV7-7	ASSRDRGLANTGELF
TRBJ1-5	TRBV15	ATSRDRGQPQH
TRBJ1-2	TRBV6-5	ASSWGPSNGYT
TRBJ1-1	TRBV20-1	SAPRTGLHTEAF
TRBJ2-5	TRBV12-3/TRBV12-4	ASGQGIQETQY
TRBJ1-5	TRBV2	ASRGQGLDNQPQH
TRBJ1-5	TRBV10-2	ASSTADSNQPQH
TRBJ2-7	TRBV7-6	ASSLAIRDSGALEQY
TRBJ2-7	TRBV11-2	ASRRAGQGSYEQY
TRBJ2-5	TRBV6-2/TRBV6-3	ASSRDLQAIQETQY
TRBJ2-7	TRBV28	ASSKPTSASYEQY
TRBJ2-2	TRBV15	ATSPDYRGTGELF
TRBJ2-2	TRBV24-1	ATSDLFGGSTGELF
TRBJ2-7	TRBV2	ASSEIGLAGPYEQY
TRBJ2-5	TRBV24-1	ATSDLTQRPQDRGVEETQY
TRBJ1-1	TRBV6-1	ASSVYRGLNTEAF
TRBJ1-6	TRBV28	ASSVGGTSLH
TRBJ1-5	TRBV18	ASSPQGASQPQH
TRBJ2-7	TRBV20-1	SARAGTRTYEQY
TRBJ1-6	TRBV7-2	ASRGGEVHSPLH
TRBJ2-7	TRBV5-5	ASTSGTSRHEQY
TRBJ1-2	TRBV13	ASSRGQGAGYT
TRBJ1-2	TRBV6-5	ASSFSQEPLYGYT
TRBJ1-1	TRBV28	ATSEGGEAF
TRBJ2-3	TRBV5-1	ASSGRTGSTDTQY
TRBJ2-5	TRBV7-8	ASSSSSGTQY
TRBJ2-2	TRBV19	ASSITAQNTGELF
TRBJ1-2	TRBV7-3	ASRGQGDYGYT
TRBJ2-4	TRBV12-3/TRBV12-4	ASSVSGRVNIKY
TRBJ2-7	TRBV19	ASSMSGSSYEQY
TRBJ2-5	TRBV7-2	ASSQWDRETQY
TRBJ1-6	TRBV12-3/TRBV12-4	ASSLSSRANSPLH
TRBJ1-1	TRBV7-2	ASSSPRGAAF
TRBJ2-2	TRBV7-3	ASSINTGELC
TRBJ2-5	TRBV25-1	ASSRVSQETQY
TRBJ1-3	TRBV6-1	ASSEAYSFPTAIY
TRBJ2-5	TRBV5-1	ASSLTGEETQY
TRBJ2-6	TRBV11-2	ASSLVVSGSSGANVLT
TRBJ1-3	TRBV5-1	ASRQFLSGNTIY
TRBJ2-5	TRBV29-1	SVSTGGGETQY
TRBJ1-1	TRBV12-3/TRBV12-4	ASSLGRVEDSEAF